Following are 17 T cell receptor beta chains from one sample sequenced in a study of cytomegalovirus exposure and HLA in healthy donors. The study ran its PCR with 60 Vbeta and 13 Jbeta primers. Assay used: immunoSEQ multiplex PCR; TCRdb lists only in-frame clones, some missing. The sample lists tens of thousands of clones; more than 50% were seen once. The specimen sequenced was PBMCs. The receptors come from a woman in her forties in good health and CMV-seropositive.

Remarks on this clone: A read error may account for a junction end that differs from germline. The chain links TRBV30 to TRBJ2-2, with D possibly matching TRBD1 (6 bases). The CDR3 runs 10 residues. Germline values: CDR1 GTSNPN, CDR2 SVGIG (reference sequence). CDR3 protein: CAGDTGELFF. CDR3 coding DNA: TGCGCAGGGGACACCGGGGAGCTGTTTTTT.

This clone has only one observation. The chain joins TRBV10-3 to TRBJ1-2, with 7 bases identical to TRBD1. Germline CDR1 is ENHRY and CDR2 is SYGVKD. The CDR3 totals 14 residues. The junction had 6 bases not matched to a gene; V was cut back by 3 bases and J by 5 bases. The CDR3 reads CAISDEGRGYGYTF. The DNA for the CDR3 is TGTGCCATCAGTGATGAGGGCAGGGGGTATGGCTACACCTTC.

V is TRBV5-6 and J is TRBJ1-2, with 7 bases identical to TRBD1. Germline V lookup: CDR1 SGHDT, CDR2 YYEEEE. J gave up 1 base and V 3 bases, and 3 bases lay outside the gene matches. The CDR3 has 14 amino acids. The DNA of the CDR3 is TGTGCCAGCAGCTCCGACAGGGTTAACTATGGCTACACCTTC. Its translation is CASSSDRVNYGYTF.

This chain uses TRBV2 with TRBJ1-4, with D perhaps matching TRBD1 (6 bases). Per germline, CDR1 SNHLY and CDR2 FYNNEI. This CDR3 contains 15 residues. The V end lost 2 bases, the J end lost 7 bases, and 14 bases lay between the germline ends. The CDR3 loop is CASSEMGGRGEKLFF. The CDR3 DNA sequence: TGTGCCAGCAGTGAAATGGGGGGGCGGGGTGAAAAACTGTTTTTT.

This clone occurred once. The genes are TRBV2 and TRBJ1-2; the D gene is possibly TRBD1 (5 bases). Trimming left V 7 bases short and J 4 bases short, with 13 bases between. The CDR3 length is 13 residues. Per the germline V gene, CDR1 is SNHLY and CDR2 is FYNNEI. Written as DNA, the CDR3 is TGTGCCAGCACCCTAGGGGAGGGCTATGGCTACACCTTC. Protein product: CASTLGEGYGYTF.

J is TRBJ2-5 and V is TRBV6-1; 12 positions agree with TRBD2. The CDR3 length is 16 residues. The germline V gene encodes CDR1 MNHNS and CDR2 SASEGT. Unmatched junction bases numbered 4, after V lost 1 base and J lost 4 bases. The CDR3 region has the DNA TGTGCCAGCAGTGAAGGACTAGCGGGGGATATAGAGACCCAGTACTTC. This encodes CASSEGLAGDIETQYF.

In this sample, this clone turned up many times. The rearrangement links TRBV9 to TRBJ2-1; maybe TRBD1 (6 bases). Germline V CDR1 and CDR2: SGDLS, YYNGEE. This CDR3 region has 16 residues. Trimming removed 0 bases from V and 1 base from J, with 11 bases in between. The CDR3 DNA reads as TGTGCCAGCAGCGTAGGTGCAGGGGATTCCTACAATGAGCAGTTCTTC. This gives the protein CASSVGAGDSYNEQFF.

This chain joins TRBV27 and TRBJ1-4, with 8 bases identical to TRBD1. The CDR3 is 13 residues long. Germline lookup yields CDR1 MNHEY and CDR2 SMNVEV (reference sequence). V dropped 6 bases and J dropped 11; count of bases not matched to a gene: 8. The CDR3 bases are TGTGCCAGCAGGGGGGACAGGTGGGGGAAACTGTTTTTT. Translation: CASRGDRWGKLFF.

In this sample, this clone turned up a few times. The V gene is TRBV6-6, the J gene TRBJ2-1; D perhaps matches TRBD1 (6 bases). V shed 3 bases and J shed 5 bases, with 11 bases lying between them. CDR3 length: 14 amino acids. The V gene's germline CDR1 is MNHNY and CDR2 SVGAGI (reference sequence). CDR3 DNA sequence: TGTGCCAGCAGTTATGACAGGATTAACAATGAGCAGTTCTTC. Protein sequence: CASSYDRINNEQFF.

The chain combines TRBV6-5 with TRBJ1-2; 7 nucleotides match TRBD1. Germline lookup yields CDR1 MNHEY and CDR2 SVGAGI. There are 15 residues in the CDR3. J lost 3 bases, V lost 2 bases, and 6 bases had no gene match. DNA of the CDR3: TGTGCCAGCAGTTACCAGGGGGGAGGTGACTATGGCTACACCTTC. It codes for CASSYQGGGDYGYTF.

The CDR3, as DNA: TGTGCCAGCAGCTTAGAAGGGGGGGGGCCCCACGAGCAGTACTTC. Translation gives CASSLEGGGPHEQYF. The V gene is TRBV7-2, the J gene TRBJ2-7, with D maybe TRBD2 (7 bases). The germline V gene has CDR1 SGHTA and CDR2 FQGNSA. Trimming removed 1 base at V and 5 bases at J, with 15 bases between. CDR3 length: 15 residues.

The genes are TRBV2 and TRBJ1-6; TRBD1 matches 7 bases. There are 15 residues in the CDR3. V was clipped by 2 bases and J by 10 bases; unmatched bases: 8. Germline CDR1 is SNHLY and CDR2 is FYNNEI. CDR3 sequence reads: CASSERQGVGSPLHF. The CDR3, as DNA: TGTGCCAGCAGTGAACGGCAGGGGGTGGGCTCACCCCTCCACTTT.

The V gene is TRBV4-2, the J gene TRBJ2-5, with D tentatively TRBD2 (6 bases). V was cut by 3 bases and J by 5 bases, with 13 bases left in between. CDR1 is LGHNA and CDR2 is YNFKEQ in the germline V gene. This CDR3 is built from 14 residues. Here the CDR3 reads CASSQLARGETQYF. The CDR3 DNA reads TGTGCCAGCAGCCAGCTAGCGCGAGGGGAGACCCAGTACTTC.

The chain is built from TRBV14 and TRBJ2-1; no reliable D call. V dropped 1 base and J dropped 12 bases, with 16 bases sitting between them. In germline, CDR1 is SGHDN, CDR2 FVKESK. The CDR3 spans 14 residues. CDR3: CASSQGMRSARQFF. The CDR3 DNA follows: TGTGCCAGCAGCCAAGGCATGCGTTCTGCTAGGCAGTTCTTC.

CDR3 amino acids: CASSADRDGSPLHF. The CDR3 DNA is TGTGCCAGCAGCGCGGACAGGGATGGTTCACCCCTCCACTTT. The J gene is TRBJ1-6, the V gene TRBV7-9; 8 bases align to TRBD1. With 5 bases clipped from V and 9 bases from J, the junction kept 6 bases outside the gene matches. This CDR3 is 14 amino acids long. Germline values: CDR1 SEHNR, CDR2 FQNEAQ (reference sequence).

The table lists this clone with a few counts. The rearrangement joins TRBV7-9 to TRBJ2-4; 7 nucleotides match TRBD1. The CDR3 is made up of 14 amino acids. The junction had 4 bases not matched to a gene; V was cut back by 5 bases and J by 3 bases. Germline CDR1 SEHNR, CDR2 FQNEAQ (reference sequence). CDR3 nucleotide sequence: TGTGCCAGCAGCCCCTGGGACAGCAAAAACATTCAGTACTTC. Translating it yields CASSPWDSKNIQYF.

The V and J genes are TRBV5-4 and TRBJ2-7, with 7 bases matching TRBD1. The CDR3 runs to 12 residues. Looked up from germline, CDR1 is SGHNT and CDR2 is YYREEE (reference sequence). V dropped 3 bases and J dropped 5; count of bases not matched to a gene: 2. CDR3 residues: CASSSTGHEQYF. The CDR3 region has the DNA TGTGCCAGCAGCTCGACAGGGCACGAGCAGTACTTC.